Listed below are T cell receptor beta chains from one sample, sequenced in a study of blood T cell repertoires in COVID-19. The table came from immunoSEQ multiplex PCR; TCRdb's copy has only in-frame clones and leaves some out. The table records roughly 440,000 clones, about 91% of them present only once. The sample was peripheral blood. Receptors originate from a woman aged 45-59 years with COVID-19, enrolled during active disease. CDR3s include the opening cysteine and the closing phenylalanine or tryptophan. The order of the fields is clone size, V gene, D gene, J gene, CDR3 DNA, CDR3 protein. D genes are given only for firm matches. Clone size, where shown, is once, few, many, or a class for clones that have expanded.

size: -; V: TRBV11-2; D: -; J: TRBJ2-7; DNA: TGTGCCAGCAGCCGCGGGACTTCCGAGCAGTACTTC; CDR3: CASSRGTSEQYF
size: -; V: TRBV2; D: -; J: TRBJ2-1; DNA: TGTGCCAGCAGTGAACAGGGGAGCTCCTACAATGAGCAGTTCTTC; CDR3: CASSEQGSSYNEQFF
size: -; V: TRBV6-5; D: -; J: TRBJ1-5; DNA: TGTGCCAGCAGTTGGTGGGGTAGCGGTCAGCCCCAGCATTTT; CDR3: CASSWWGSGQPQHF
size: -; V: TRBV6-5; D: TRBD1; J: TRBJ1-5; DNA: TGTGCCAGCAGTACGACAGGGGGCCAGCCCCAGCATTTT; CDR3: CASSTTGGQPQHF
size: few; V: TRBV27; D: TRBD1; J: TRBJ2-7; DNA: TGTGCCAGCAGTAACGGACAGGGCGGCTACGAGCAGTACTTC; CDR3: CASSNGQGGYEQYF
size: -; V: TRBV30; D: TRBD1; J: TRBJ1-2; DNA: TGTGCCTTCAGGGGGCGGAATGACCCGATGGGGGGCTACACCTTC; CDR3: CAFRGRNDPMGGYTF
size: -; V: TRBV2; D: TRBD1; J: TRBJ1-5; DNA: TGTGCCAGCAGTGAAGACAGGGGGAATCAGCCCCAGCATTTT; CDR3: CASSEDRGNQPQHF
size: -; V: TRBV11-2; D: -; J: TRBJ1-1; DNA: TGTGCCAGCAGCTTAGCAGGAGGGGCTGAAGCTTTCTTT; CDR3: CASSLAGGAEAFF
size: -; V: TRBV6-5; D: -; J: TRBJ2-7; DNA: TGTGCCAGCAGAGGTCTTTGGGACACCTACGAGCAGTACTTC; CDR3: CASRGLWDTYEQYF
size: -; V: TRBV6-5; D: TRBD1; J: TRBJ1-2; DNA: TGTGCCAGCAGTTACGGAGGGGGCCGGGTGAATGGCTACACCTTC; CDR3: CASSYGGGRVNGYTF
size: -; V: TRBV11-2; D: TRBD1; J: TRBJ1-2; DNA: TGTGCCAGCAGCTTCCCTGAACGACAGGGCCCTAGCCCAAACTATGGCTACACCTTC; CDR3: CASSFPERQGPSPNYGYTF
size: -; V: TRBV28; D: -; J: TRBJ2-3; DNA: TGTGCCAGCAGTCAAAGACTGCAAGGGGCAGATACGCAGTATTTT; CDR3: CASSQRLQGADTQYF
size: -; V: TRBV27; D: TRBD1; J: TRBJ1-2; DNA: TGTGCCAGCCAACCCTCGACAGGGGGTATCTATGGCTACACCTTC; CDR3: CASQPSTGGIYGYTF
size: -; V: TRBV7-6; D: -; J: TRBJ1-3; DNA: TGTGCCAGCAGCGGAGTCGGACAGTACTCTGGAAACACCATATATTTT; CDR3: CASSGVGQYSGNTIYF
size: -; V: TRBV6-5; D: -; J: TRBJ1-5; DNA: TGTGCCAGCAGTTACGGGGGAGGTAGCAATCAGCCCCAGCATTTT; CDR3: CASSYGGGSNQPQHF
size: -; V: TRBV9; D: TRBD2; J: TRBJ2-1; DNA: TGTGCCAGCAGCGCCCGCGGGGGGGGCCGCTCCTACAATGAGCAGTTCTTC; CDR3: CASSARGGGRSYNEQFF
size: once; V: TRBV9; D: TRBD1; J: TRBJ1-1; DNA: TGTGCCAGCAGCGAGAGGACAGGAATGAACACTGAAGCTTTCTTT; CDR3: CASSERTGMNTEAFF
size: -; V: TRBV7-6; D: TRBD1; J: TRBJ1-5; DNA: TGTGCCAGCAGCTTATGGCAGGGGGCCGATCAGCCCCAGCATTTT; CDR3: CASSLWQGADQPQHF
size: -; V: TRBV2; D: -; J: TRBJ2-3; DNA: TGTGCCAGCACGCGCAGGGGCACAGATACGCAGTATTTT; CDR3: CASTRRGTDTQYF
size: -; V: TRBV7-9; D: TRBD1; J: TRBJ1-3; DNA: TGTGCCAGCATGGGGACAGGGTTTTCGGCCATATATTTT; CDR3: CASMGTGFSAIYF
size: -; V: TRBV6-4; D: -; J: TRBJ1-2; DNA: TGTGCCAGCAGTTCTGAACAGACAGGCGGTTATGGCTACACCTTC; CDR3: CASSSEQTGGYGYTF
size: -; V: TRBV7-8; D: -; J: TRBJ1-1; DNA: TGTGCCAGCAGCTTAGATAACCTCGGGTGGAACACTGAAGCTTTCTTT; CDR3: CASSLDNLGWNTEAFF
size: once; V: TRBV10-3; D: TRBD1; J: TRBJ1-2; DNA: TGTGCCATCAGTACCCGACAGGGGGCTAACTATGGCTACACCTTC; CDR3: CAISTRQGANYGYTF
size: -; V: TRBV6-6; D: TRBD2; J: TRBJ2-5; DNA: TGTGCCAGCAGCCTGACTAGCGGGGGGTACCAAGAGACCCAGTACTTC; CDR3: CASSLTSGGYQETQYF
size: -; V: TRBV19; D: -; J: TRBJ1-4; DNA: TGTGCCAGTAGGGGAGCCGAGCGCCCCACGGAAAAACTGTTTTTT; CDR3: CASRGAERPTEKLFF
size: -; V: TRBV4-1; D: -; J: TRBJ1-1; DNA: TGCGCCAGTAGGGGGGGCGGTGCTGCAGGAGGGGCCGGGTGGGTCACTGAAGCTTTCTTT; CDR3: CASRGGGAAGGAGWVTEAFF
size: -; V: TRBV19; D: TRBD1; J: TRBJ2-2; DNA: TGTGCCAGTAGTATAGATCAAACAGGGGGGAACACCGGGGAGCTGTTTTTT; CDR3: CASSIDQTGGNTGELFF
size: -; V: TRBV10-1; D: -; J: TRBJ1-1; DNA: TGCGCCAGCAGTGAGGGGCAGGGTGAAGCTTTCTTT; CDR3: CASSEGQGEAFF
size: -; V: TRBV14; D: TRBD1; J: TRBJ1-1; DNA: TGTGCCAGCAGCCGGGTCGGCAGGGGGCTGGGCACTGAAGCTTTCTTT; CDR3: CASSRVGRGLGTEAFF
size: -; V: TRBV7-9; D: -; J: TRBJ2-5; DNA: TGTGCCAGCGACGACAGGAGCGAAGAGACCCAGTACTTC; CDR3: CASDDRSEETQYF
size: -; V: TRBV27; D: -; J: TRBJ1-2; DNA: TGTGCCAGCAGTTTATCGGGGCGGGGCGGCTATGGCTACACCTTC; CDR3: CASSLSGRGGYGYTF
size: -; V: TRBV19; D: TRBD1; J: TRBJ1-3; DNA: TGTGCCAGTAGTATTCAGGGGGCGCGTGGAAACACCATATATTTT; CDR3: CASSIQGARGNTIYF
size: -; V: TRBV12-3/TRBV12-4; D: TRBD1; J: TRBJ1-2; DNA: TGTGCCAGCAGTCGGACAGGGAACTATGGCTACACCTTC; CDR3: CASSRTGNYGYTF
size: -; V: TRBV6-1; D: TRBD1; J: TRBJ2-7; DNA: TGTGCCAGCAGACCCGGGACAGTTTCCACCTACGAGCAGTACTTC; CDR3: CASRPGTVSTYEQYF
size: -; V: TRBV13; D: -; J: TRBJ1-1; DNA: TGTGCCAGCAGCTTAGGGCGGCCGCTGAACACTGAAGCTTTCTTT; CDR3: CASSLGRPLNTEAFF
size: -; V: TRBV2; D: -; J: TRBJ1-1; DNA: TGTGCCAGCAGTGACCCGAACAGGAGGGGTGAAGCTTTCTTT; CDR3: CASSDPNRRGEAFF
size: -; V: TRBV6-5; D: TRBD1; J: TRBJ2-7; DNA: TGTGCCAGCAGTTACGGGACAGGGGATGGATACGAGCAGTACTTC; CDR3: CASSYGTGDGYEQYF
size: -; V: TRBV2; D: -; J: TRBJ1-1; DNA: TGTGCCAGCAGCGCCCGGCGGTCAGAGGCGAACACTGAAGCTTTCTTT; CDR3: CASSARRSEANTEAFF
size: -; V: TRBV28; D: TRBD1; J: TRBJ2-7; DNA: TGTGCCCACTCCGGGACAGGGATGTACGAGCAGTACTTC; CDR3: CAHSGTGMYEQYF
size: -; V: TRBV9; D: TRBD2; J: TRBJ2-6; DNA: TGTGCCAGCAGCCCTACGACGGGGCGGGGGGGCTCCAACGTCCTGACTTTC; CDR3: CASSPTTGRGGSNVLTF
size: -; V: TRBV11-3; D: -; J: TRBJ1-1; DNA: TGTGCCAGCAGCTTAAGTAGTAGGGAGGAAGCTTTCTTT; CDR3: CASSLSSREEAFF
size: -; V: TRBV6-6; D: -; J: TRBJ2-5; DNA: TGTGCCAGCAGTCCGCGCGGAAGGGAGACCCAGTACTTC; CDR3: CASSPRGRETQYF
size: -; V: TRBV5-1; D: -; J: TRBJ2-3; DNA: TGCGCCAGCCGGCGGGGCGCGGGAGATACGCAGTATTTT; CDR3: CASRRGAGDTQYF
size: -; V: TRBV9; D: TRBD1; J: TRBJ2-5; DNA: TGTGCCAGCAGTAGAACCGGACAGGGGGCAGGGGAGACCCAGTACTTC; CDR3: CASSRTGQGAGETQYF
size: -; V: TRBV19; D: -; J: TRBJ1-1; DNA: TGTGCCAGTAGTTTCGTATATACGGGTAACACTGAAGCTTTCTTT; CDR3: CASSFVYTGNTEAFF
size: -; V: TRBV9; D: TRBD1; J: TRBJ1-3; DNA: TGTGCCAGCAGCCTGACAGGGGGCAATGGAAACACCATATATTTT; CDR3: CASSLTGGNGNTIYF
size: -; V: TRBV5-1; D: TRBD1; J: TRBJ2-1; DNA: TGCGCCAGCAACCCAAAAACAGGACAGGGGGACAATGAGCAGTTCTTC; CDR3: CASNPKTGQGDNEQFF
size: once; V: TRBV18; D: -; J: TRBJ2-3; DNA: TGTGCCAGCTCAGCGATTCAGGGTCTCCTCACAGATACGCAGTATTTT; CDR3: CASSAIQGLLTDTQYF
size: once; V: TRBV6-5; D: -; J: TRBJ1-2; DNA: TGTGCCAGCAGCTACCAAGGAAGCGACTATGGCTACACCTTC; CDR3: CASSYQGSDYGYTF
size: few; V: TRBV12-3/TRBV12-4; D: -; J: TRBJ1-2; DNA: TGTGCCAGCTTAGCTAACTATGGCTACACCTTC; CDR3: CASLANYGYTF
size: -; V: TRBV24-1; D: -; J: TRBJ1-5; DNA: TGTGCCACCAGTGCCCCTACTGGAAGCGGTCAGCCCCAGCATTTT; CDR3: CATSAPTGSGQPQHF